Sequencing of this TCR beta chain was carried out in a study of blood T cell repertoires in COVID-19. Study details: Acute-phase and convalescent COVID-19 samples originated in the United States, Italy and Spain.

The CDR3 has 15 amino acids. V shed 3 bases, J shed 4 bases, and the junction held 8 bases outside the gene matches. Germline V lookup: CDR1 SGHRS, CDR2 YFSETQ. Assay: immunoSEQ multiplex PCR; the TCRdb copy retains only in-frame clones and omits some. The sample has 30,000 to 50,000 clones; over 70% are singletons. The receptor comes from a man in his fifties with active or convalescent COVID-19. The sequenced material came from peripheral blood. The chain recombines TRBV5-1 with TRBJ2-3, with 7 positions matching TRBD2. CDR3 DNA: TGCGCCAGCAGCTCGGCAGGGAGGGTCGCAGATACGCAGTATTTT. Residues: CASSSAGRVADTQYF.